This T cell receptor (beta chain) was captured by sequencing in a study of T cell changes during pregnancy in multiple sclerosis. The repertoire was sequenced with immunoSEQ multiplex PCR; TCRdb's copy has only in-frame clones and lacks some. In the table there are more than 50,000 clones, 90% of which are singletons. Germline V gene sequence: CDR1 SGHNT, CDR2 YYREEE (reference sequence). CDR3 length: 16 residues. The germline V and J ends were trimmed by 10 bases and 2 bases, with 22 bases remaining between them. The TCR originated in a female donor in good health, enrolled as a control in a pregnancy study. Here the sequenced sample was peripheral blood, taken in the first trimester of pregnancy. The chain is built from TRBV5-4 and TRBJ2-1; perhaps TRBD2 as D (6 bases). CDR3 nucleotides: TGTGCCTCCAGAGGGAAGGAGGGAACAGCCTACAATGAGCAGTTCTTC. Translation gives CASRGKEGTAYNEQFF. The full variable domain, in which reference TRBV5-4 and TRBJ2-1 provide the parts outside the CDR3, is ETGVTQSPTHLIKTRGQQVTLRCSSQSGHNTVSWYQQALGQGPQFIFQYYREEENGRGNFPPRFSGLQFPNYSSELNVNALELDDSALYLCASRGKEGTAYNEQFFGPGTRLTVL.